These T cell receptor beta chains were read from a single sample in a study of cytomegalovirus exposure and HLA in healthy donors. TCRdb's table, derived via immunoSEQ multiplex PCR, lists solely in-frame clones and lacks some. The listing contains about 41,000 clones. The sequenced material came from PBMCs. The source of these receptors is a man aged 30 to 39 in good health and CMV-seronegative. Both conserved end residues are part of each CDR3.

J gene: TRBJ2-1
V gene: TRBV4-1
CDR3 protein: CASSQTTDPTGLEQFF

J gene: TRBJ2-7
V gene: TRBV6-1
CDR3 protein: CAGQPSSAYEQYF

J gene: TRBJ1-1
V gene: TRBV7-6
CDR3 protein: CASSLRTGTNTEAFF

J gene: TRBJ2-5
V gene: TRBV27
CDR3 protein: CASSLSSRETQYF

J gene: TRBJ2-3
V gene: TRBV28
CDR3 protein: CASSLGTSATDTQYF

J gene: TRBJ1-2
V gene: TRBV7-9
CDR3 protein: CASSDPRGLNYGYTF

J gene: TRBJ2-1
V gene: TRBV11-2
CDR3 protein: CASSHLAGESYNEQFF

J gene: TRBJ2-3
V gene: TRBV6-1
CDR3 protein: CASSEKAGGPDTQYF

J gene: TRBJ2-6
V gene: TRBV11-1
CDR3 protein: CASQFGANVLTF

J gene: TRBJ1-1
V gene: TRBV5-1
CDR3 protein: CASSSGGNEAFF

J gene: TRBJ2-1
V gene: TRBV19
CDR3 protein: CASMGASGSSADNEQFF

J gene: TRBJ2-2
V gene: TRBV4-3
CDR3 protein: CASSRRGGRYGELFF

J gene: TRBJ2-1
V gene: TRBV27
CDR3 protein: CASSLFGGQSSYNEQFF

J gene: TRBJ2-1
V gene: TRBV11-3
CDR3 protein: CASSLDRGGPTQFF

J gene: TRBJ1-5
V gene: TRBV29-1
CDR3 protein: CSVGDSGQGLTPQHF

J gene: TRBJ2-6
V gene: TRBV5-5
CDR3 protein: CASSWTVSGANVLTF

J gene: TRBJ2-7
V gene: TRBV5-1
CDR3 protein: CASSLGRQDGEQYF

J gene: TRBJ2-1
V gene: TRBV6-5
CDR3 protein: CASSWGTSGAAEQFF

J gene: TRBJ2-5
V gene: TRBV5-1
CDR3 protein: CASTLAGQETQYF

J gene: TRBJ2-7
V gene: TRBV6-5
CDR3 protein: CASSNGQTYEQYF

J gene: TRBJ2-5
V gene: TRBV7-3
CDR3 protein: CASSTITPSGLQETQYF

J gene: TRBJ1-1
V gene: TRBV5-6
CDR3 protein: CASSSGMENTEAFF

J gene: TRBJ2-7
V gene: TRBV5-5
CDR3 protein: CASSRETYEQYF

J gene: TRBJ2-3
V gene: TRBV6-4
CDR3 protein: CASSDSGTSGTDTQYF

J gene: TRBJ1-6
V gene: TRBV7-9
CDR3 protein: CASSLGRQGWASPLHF

J gene: TRBJ1-6
V gene: TRBV7-9
CDR3 protein: CASSLDSSYNSPLHF

J gene: TRBJ2-1
V gene: TRBV27
CDR3 protein: CASTLGGTGDEQFF

J gene: TRBJ1-1
V gene: TRBV5-1
CDR3 protein: CASSWTEMNTEAFF

J gene: TRBJ2-7
V gene: TRBV5-4
CDR3 protein: CASSSEQGDYEQYF

J gene: TRBJ1-3
V gene: TRBV29-1
CDR3 protein: CSVVPGDGNTIYF

J gene: TRBJ2-2
V gene: TRBV7-9
CDR3 protein: CASSFPPGLAREELFF

J gene: TRBJ2-7
V gene: TRBV27
CDR3 protein: CASSLQFYPRSSYEQYF

J gene: TRBJ2-4
V gene: TRBV6-6
CDR3 protein: CASSYPKGGPDIQYF

J gene: TRBJ2-7
V gene: TRBV7-2
CDR3 protein: CASSKSVVYEQYF

J gene: TRBJ2-7
V gene: TRBV5-6
CDR3 protein: CASSLATDQVEQYF

J gene: TRBJ2-7
V gene: TRBV29-1
CDR3 protein: CSVEVSSGSAYEQYF

J gene: TRBJ1-5
V gene: TRBV30
CDR3 protein: CAWSLGEQGPLNQPQHF

J gene: TRBJ1-1
V gene: TRBV12-5
CDR3 protein: CASGLVRDRGNWATEDFF

J gene: TRBJ2-3
V gene: TRBV5-1
CDR3 protein: CASSLEGSPTFTDTQYF

J gene: TRBJ1-2
V gene: TRBV18
CDR3 protein: CASSPGQGTYGYTF

J gene: TRBJ1-1
V gene: TRBV2
CDR3 protein: CASRIPPAEVDAFF

J gene: TRBJ1-1
V gene: TRBV9
CDR3 protein: CASSVGGWAGGMNTEAFF

J gene: TRBJ1-5
V gene: TRBV5-4
CDR3 protein: CASSRQGANQPQHF

J gene: TRBJ2-1
V gene: TRBV29-1
CDR3 protein: CSVEIVNDNEQFF

J gene: TRBJ1-5
V gene: TRBV10-1
CDR3 protein: CASSEPTTRFNQPQHF

J gene: TRBJ1-5
V gene: TRBV6-5
CDR3 protein: CASSSQGNQPQHF

J gene: TRBJ2-7
V gene: TRBV5-4
CDR3 protein: CASSEGQAFHEQYF

J gene: TRBJ1-3
V gene: TRBV7-9
CDR3 protein: CASSLDRAGNTIYF

J gene: TRBJ1-6
V gene: TRBV7-6
CDR3 protein: CASSLESGNSPLHF

J gene: TRBJ1-2
V gene: TRBV7-9
CDR3 protein: CASSIGQGNGYTF

J gene: TRBJ1-2
V gene: TRBV9
CDR3 protein: CASSMGQDYGYTF

J gene: TRBJ2-7
V gene: TRBV4-1
CDR3 protein: CASSQVVAGGPYEQYF

J gene: TRBJ1-1
V gene: TRBV19
CDR3 protein: CASSPREGNTEAFF

J gene: TRBJ2-7
V gene: TRBV11-2
CDR3 protein: CASTNNYEQYF